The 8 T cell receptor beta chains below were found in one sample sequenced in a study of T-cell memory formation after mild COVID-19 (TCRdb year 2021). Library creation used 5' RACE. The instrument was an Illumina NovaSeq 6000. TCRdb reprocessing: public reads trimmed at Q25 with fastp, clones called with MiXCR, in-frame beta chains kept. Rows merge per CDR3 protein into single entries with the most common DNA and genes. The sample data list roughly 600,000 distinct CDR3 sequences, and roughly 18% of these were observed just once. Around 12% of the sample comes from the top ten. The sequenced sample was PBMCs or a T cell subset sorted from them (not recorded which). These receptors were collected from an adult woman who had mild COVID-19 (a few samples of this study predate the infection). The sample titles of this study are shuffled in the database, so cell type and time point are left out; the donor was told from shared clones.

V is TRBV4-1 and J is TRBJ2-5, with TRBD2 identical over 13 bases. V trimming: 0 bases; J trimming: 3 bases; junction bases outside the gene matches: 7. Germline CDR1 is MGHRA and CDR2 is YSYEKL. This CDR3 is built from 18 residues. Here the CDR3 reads CASSQDWTSGGLKETQYF. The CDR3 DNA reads TGCGCCAGCAGCCAAGATTGGACTAGCGGGGGATTAAAAGAGACCCAGTACTTC.

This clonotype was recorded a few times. CDR3 nucleotides: TGTGCCAGCAGCTTAATCTCGGGGGAGAATCAGCCCCAGCATTTT. Its translation: CASSLISGENQPQHF. V usage is TRBV7-2 and J usage is TRBJ1-5; maybe TRBD1 (5 bases). The V end was cut by 2 bases, the J end by 4 bases, with 12 bases between. Per germline, CDR1 SGHTA and CDR2 FQGNSA. The CDR3 is made up of 15 amino acids.

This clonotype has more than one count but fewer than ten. The CDR3 DNA reads TGTGCCAGCAGCCCGGGGGGGGCTAGCGGGACAGGTGAGGAGACCCAGTACTTC. Translated, it gives CASSPGGASGTGEETQYF. V is TRBV4-2 and J is TRBJ2-5; a possible D gene is TRBD2 (9 bases). Per germline, CDR1 LGHNA and CDR2 YNFKEQ. Trimming took off 4 bases at V and 5 bases at J, with 26 bases between the two ends. This CDR3 contains 18 residues.

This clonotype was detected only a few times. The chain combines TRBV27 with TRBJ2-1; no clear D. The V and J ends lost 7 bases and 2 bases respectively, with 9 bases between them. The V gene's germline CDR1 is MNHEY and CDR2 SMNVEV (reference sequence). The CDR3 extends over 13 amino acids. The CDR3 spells CASTGDTYNEQFF. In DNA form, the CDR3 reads TGTGCCAGCACCGGTGACACCTACAATGAGCAGTTCTTC.

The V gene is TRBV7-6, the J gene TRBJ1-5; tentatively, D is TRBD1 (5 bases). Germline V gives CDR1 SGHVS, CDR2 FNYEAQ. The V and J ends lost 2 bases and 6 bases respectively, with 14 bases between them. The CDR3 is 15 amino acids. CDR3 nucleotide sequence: TGTGCCAGCAGCTTATCAAGGGGTTATGCTCAGCCCCAGCATTTT. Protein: CASSLSRGYAQPQHF.

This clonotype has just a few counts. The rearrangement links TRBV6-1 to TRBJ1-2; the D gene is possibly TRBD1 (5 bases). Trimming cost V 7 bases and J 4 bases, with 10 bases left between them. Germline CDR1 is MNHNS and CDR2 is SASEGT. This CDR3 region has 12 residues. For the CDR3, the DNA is TGTGCCAGCAAGCGGACAATCTATGGCTACACCTTC. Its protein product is CASKRTIYGYTF.

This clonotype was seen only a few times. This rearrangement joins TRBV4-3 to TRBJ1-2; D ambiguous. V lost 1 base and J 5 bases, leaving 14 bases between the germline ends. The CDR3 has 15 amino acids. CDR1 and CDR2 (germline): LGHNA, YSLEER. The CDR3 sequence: CASSQGRPFLYGYTF. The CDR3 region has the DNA TGCGCCAGCAGCCAAGGCCGCCCGTTCCTATATGGCTACACCTTC.

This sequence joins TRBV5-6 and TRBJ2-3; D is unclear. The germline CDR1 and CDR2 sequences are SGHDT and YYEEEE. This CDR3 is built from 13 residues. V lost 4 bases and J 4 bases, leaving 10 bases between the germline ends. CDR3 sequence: CASSPRRADTQYF. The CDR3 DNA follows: TGTGCCAGCAGCCCTCGACGTGCAGATACGCAGTATTTT.